This T cell receptor (beta chain) is from a study of T cell clonality in common variable immunodeficiency. This clone was recorded many times. Its specificity is not known. The read comes to an end 3 residues before the CDR3 does, leaving the germline J gene to fill in the end. Equal genomic DNA amounts from CVID and control samples were sequenced. Here immunoSEQ multiplex PCR was the method, and the copy in TCRdb shows in-frame clones only, minus some. Sampling found some 60,000 clones, none seen once. CDR1 and CDR2 (germline): SGHDT, YYEEEE. The CDR3 is made up of 14 amino acids. V was trimmed by 2 bases and J by 4 bases, leaving 12 bases between them. Notes on the study in general: In common variable immunodeficiency, TCR beta chains reportedly carried fewer deletions and N-nucleotide insertions.

The sequence came from a person aged 18-69 years in good health. Sequencing input: peripheral blood mononuclear cells. The chain employs TRBV5-6 and TRBJ1-2, with D possibly TRBD1 on 5 matching bases. The CDR3 reads CASSFEVQGYGYTF. The covered CDR3 bases are TGTGCCAGCAGCTTCGAGGTTCAGGGCTATGGC.